Reported below is one T cell receptor beta chain. This entry is derived from a study of monozygotic twins with inflammatory bowel disease. Added by template switching were UMIs that each held a 6-nucleotide sample barcode. From the 5' RACE reads, TCRdb lists one entry per CDR3 protein and no DNA. Its table lists about 160,000 distinct CDR3 sequences. Germline V CDR1 and CDR2: SGHTA, FQGNSA. The CDR3 consists of 14 residues. The sample was blood. The sequence derives from a human donor with ulcerative colitis or Crohn's disease, or a healthy co-twin of an affected twin (not recorded which). The chain couples TRBV7-2 to TRBJ1-1. CDR3 residues: CASSPRLLNTEAFF.